This T cell receptor beta chain was sequenced for a study of blood T cell repertoires in COVID-19. Study information: The United States, Italy and Spain provided the acute and convalescent COVID-19 samples. PBMCs, B-cell-depleted T cells, or T cells provided the cDNA or gDNA that made up the material.

How the authors handled the data: From reference gene primer amplification, estimates of nucleated cell counts were derived. Method: immunoSEQ multiplex PCR; TCRdb's copy keeps in-frame clones and lacks some. V and J calls and clone size follow that table, whereas D and trimming were derived from the DNA. Among 100,000 to 130,000 clones listed, around 92% were seen once. The CDR3 runs to 15 residues. Germline lookup yields CDR1 LGHDT and CDR2 YNNKEL (reference sequence). After removal of 3 bases from V and 4 bases from J, the junction contained 7 bases not matched to a gene. The V gene is TRBV3-1 (or the pseudogene TRBV3-2), the J gene TRBJ1-1; 8 nucleotides line up with TRBD1. This sequence was found in a man aged 40-49 years with active or convalescent COVID-19. The sample comprised peripheral blood. The CDR3 DNA reads TGTGCCAGCAGCCAGCCTCGCACAGGGGGCACTGAAGCTTTCTTT. Protein: CASSQPRTGGTEAFF.